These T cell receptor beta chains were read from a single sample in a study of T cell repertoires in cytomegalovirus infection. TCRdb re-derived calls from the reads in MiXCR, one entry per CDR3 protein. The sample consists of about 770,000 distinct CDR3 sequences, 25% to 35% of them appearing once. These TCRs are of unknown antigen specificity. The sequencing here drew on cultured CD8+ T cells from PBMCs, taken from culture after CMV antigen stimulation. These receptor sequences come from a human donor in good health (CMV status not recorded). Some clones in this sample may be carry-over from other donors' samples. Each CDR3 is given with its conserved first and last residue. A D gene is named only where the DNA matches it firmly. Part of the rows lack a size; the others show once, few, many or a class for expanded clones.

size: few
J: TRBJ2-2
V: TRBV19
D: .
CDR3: CASTQDSGELFF
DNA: TGTGCCAGTACTCAGGACTCCGGGGAGCTGTTTTTT

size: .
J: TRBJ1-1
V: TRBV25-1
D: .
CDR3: CASTAGLADTEAFF
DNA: TGTGCCAGCACTGCAGGGCTCGCGGACACTGAAGCTTTCTTT

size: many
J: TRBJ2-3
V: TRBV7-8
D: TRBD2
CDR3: CASSRSGGGDTQYF
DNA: TGTGCCAGCAGCCGTAGCGGGGGGGGAGATACGCAGTATTTT

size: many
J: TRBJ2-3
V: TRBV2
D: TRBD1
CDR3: CASSTQDRTDTQYF
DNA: TGTGCCAGCAGTACCCAGGACAGGACAGATACGCAGTATTTT

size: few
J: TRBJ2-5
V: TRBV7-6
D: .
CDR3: CASSFSVQETQYF
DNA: TGTGCCAGCAGCTTCTCGGTCCAAGAGACCCAGTACTTC

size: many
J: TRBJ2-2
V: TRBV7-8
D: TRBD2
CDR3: CASSLRGGLTGELFF
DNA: TGTGCCAGCAGCTTACGGGGGGGCCTCACCGGGGAGCTGTTTTTT

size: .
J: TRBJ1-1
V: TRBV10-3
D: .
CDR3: CAISESAGANTEAFF
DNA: TGTGCCATCAGTGAGTCGGCAGGGGCGAACACTGAAGCTTTCTTT

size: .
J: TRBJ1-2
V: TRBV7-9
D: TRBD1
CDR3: CASSPRFTGVNYGYTF
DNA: TGTGCCAGCAGCCCCAGGTTCACAGGGGTTAATTATGGCTACACCTTC

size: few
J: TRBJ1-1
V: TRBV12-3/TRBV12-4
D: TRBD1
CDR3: CASNGQGMNTEAFF
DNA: TGTGCCAGCAACGGACAGGGGATGAACACTGAAGCTTTCTTT

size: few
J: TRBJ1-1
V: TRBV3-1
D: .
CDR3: CASSQGFYPEAFF
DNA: TGTGCCAGCAGCCAAGGATTTTACCCTGAAGCTTTCTTT

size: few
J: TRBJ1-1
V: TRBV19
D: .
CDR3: CASSIAGDNTEAFF
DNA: TGTGCCAGTAGTATCGCGGGGGATAACACTGAAGCTTTCTTT

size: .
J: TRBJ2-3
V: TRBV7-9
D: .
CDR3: CASSGEVAANTQYF
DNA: TGTGCCAGCAGCGGGGAGGTAGCAGCCAATACGCAGTATTTT

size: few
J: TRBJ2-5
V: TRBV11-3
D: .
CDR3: CASTPYLTETQYF
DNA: TGTGCCAGCACCCCGTATCTTACCGAGACCCAGTACTTC

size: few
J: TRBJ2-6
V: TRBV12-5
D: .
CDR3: CASGLGTALRESGANVLTF
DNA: TGTGCTAGTGGCCTCGGGACAGCATTGCGGGAATCTGGGGCCAACGTCCTGACTTTC

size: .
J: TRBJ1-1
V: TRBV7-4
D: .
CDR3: CASSLDKAFF
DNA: TGTGCCAGCAGCTTGGATAAAGCTTTCTTT

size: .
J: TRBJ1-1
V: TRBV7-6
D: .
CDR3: CASSAEGAEAFF
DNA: TGTGCCAGCAGCGCTGAGGGGGCTGAAGCTTTCTTT

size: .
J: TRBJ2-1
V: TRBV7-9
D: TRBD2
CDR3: CASSSYIAGSYNEQFF
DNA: TGTGCCAGCAGCTCGTACATAGCGGGCTCCTACAATGAGCAGTTCTTC

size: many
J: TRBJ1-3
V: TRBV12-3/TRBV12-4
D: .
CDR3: CASSQQGSGNTIYF
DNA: TGTGCCAGCAGTCAACAGGGTTCTGGAAACACCATATATTTT

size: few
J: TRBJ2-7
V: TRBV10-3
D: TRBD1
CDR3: CAIGDRDSYEQYF
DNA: TGTGCCATCGGCGACAGGGACTCCTACGAGCAGTACTTC

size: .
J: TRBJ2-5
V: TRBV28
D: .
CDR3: CASSLALAEETQYF
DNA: TGTGCCAGCAGTTTAGCACTAGCTGAAGAGACCCAGTACTTC

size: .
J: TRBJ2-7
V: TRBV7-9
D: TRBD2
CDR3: CASSPPPGLAGSSYEQYF
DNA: TGTGCCAGCAGCCCCCCACCGGGGCTAGCGGGGTCCTCCTACGAGCAGTACTTC

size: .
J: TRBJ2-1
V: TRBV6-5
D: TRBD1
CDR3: CASSYSFLYTGGTNEQFF
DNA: TGTGCCAGCAGTTACTCTTTCTTGTATACAGGGGGAACGAATGAGCAGTTCTTC

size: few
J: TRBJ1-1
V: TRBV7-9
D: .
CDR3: CATSWGGSTEAFF
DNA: TGTGCCACCTCTTGGGGAGGGTCGACTGAAGCTTTCTTT

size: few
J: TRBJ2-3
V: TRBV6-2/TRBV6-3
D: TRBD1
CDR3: CASSHRGRVTDTQYF
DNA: TGTGCCAGCAGTCACAGGGGAAGAGTGACAGATACGCAGTATTTT

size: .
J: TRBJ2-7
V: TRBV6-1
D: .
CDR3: CASRIVEGKNEQYF
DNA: TGTGCCAGCAGAATTGTAGAGGGCAAAAACGAGCAGTACTTC

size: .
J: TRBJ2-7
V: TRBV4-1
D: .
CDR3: CASSQQEMGPPTYEQYF
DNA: TGCGCCAGCAGCCAGCAGGAGATGGGCCCCCCAACCTACGAGCAGTACTTC